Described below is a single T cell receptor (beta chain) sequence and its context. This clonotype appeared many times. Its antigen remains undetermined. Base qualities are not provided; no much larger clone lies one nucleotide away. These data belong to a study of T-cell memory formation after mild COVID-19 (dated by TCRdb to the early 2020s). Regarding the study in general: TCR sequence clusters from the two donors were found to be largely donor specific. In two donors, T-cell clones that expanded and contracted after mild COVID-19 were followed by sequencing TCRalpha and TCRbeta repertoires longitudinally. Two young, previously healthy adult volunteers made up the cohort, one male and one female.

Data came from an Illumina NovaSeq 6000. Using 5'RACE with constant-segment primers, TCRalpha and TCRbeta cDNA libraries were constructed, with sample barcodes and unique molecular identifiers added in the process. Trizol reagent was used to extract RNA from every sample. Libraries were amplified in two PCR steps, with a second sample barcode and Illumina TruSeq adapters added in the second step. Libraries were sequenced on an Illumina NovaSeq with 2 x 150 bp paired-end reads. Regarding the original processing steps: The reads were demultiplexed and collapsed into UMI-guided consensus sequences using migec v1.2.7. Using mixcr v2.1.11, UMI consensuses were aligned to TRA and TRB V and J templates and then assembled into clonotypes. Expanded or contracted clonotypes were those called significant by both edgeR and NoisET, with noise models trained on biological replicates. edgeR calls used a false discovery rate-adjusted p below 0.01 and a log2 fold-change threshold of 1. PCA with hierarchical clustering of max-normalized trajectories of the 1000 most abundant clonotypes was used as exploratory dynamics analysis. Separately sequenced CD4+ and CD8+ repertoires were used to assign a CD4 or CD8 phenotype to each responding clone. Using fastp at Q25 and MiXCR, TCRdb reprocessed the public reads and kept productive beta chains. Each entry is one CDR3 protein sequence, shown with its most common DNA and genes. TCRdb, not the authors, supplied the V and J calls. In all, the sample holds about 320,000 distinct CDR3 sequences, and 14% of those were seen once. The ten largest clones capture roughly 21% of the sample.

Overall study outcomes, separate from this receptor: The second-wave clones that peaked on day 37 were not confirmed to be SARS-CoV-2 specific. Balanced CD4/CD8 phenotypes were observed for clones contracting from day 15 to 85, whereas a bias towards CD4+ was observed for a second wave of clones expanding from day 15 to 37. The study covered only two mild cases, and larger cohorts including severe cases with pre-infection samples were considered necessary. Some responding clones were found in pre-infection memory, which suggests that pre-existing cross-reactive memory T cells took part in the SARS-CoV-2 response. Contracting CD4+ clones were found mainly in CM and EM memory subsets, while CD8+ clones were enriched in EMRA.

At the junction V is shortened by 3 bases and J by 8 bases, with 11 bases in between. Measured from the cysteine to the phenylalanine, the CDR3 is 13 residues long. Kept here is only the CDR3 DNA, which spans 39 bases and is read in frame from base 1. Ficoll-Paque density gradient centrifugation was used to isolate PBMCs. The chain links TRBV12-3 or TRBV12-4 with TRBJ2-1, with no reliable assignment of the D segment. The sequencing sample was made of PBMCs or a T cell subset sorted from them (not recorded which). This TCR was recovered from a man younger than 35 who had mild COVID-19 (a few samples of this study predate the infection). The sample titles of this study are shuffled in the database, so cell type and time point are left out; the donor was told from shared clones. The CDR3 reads CASSFSPWDEQFF. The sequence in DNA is TGTGCCAGCAGTTTTTCCCCATGGGATGAGCAGTTCTTC.